A single sample gave rise to the 7 T cell receptor beta chains below, sequenced in a study of a mutant IDH1 vaccine in newly diagnosed glioma. Generated by immunoSEQ multiplex PCR, the TCRdb table keeps only in-frame clones and is missing some. Of nearly 35,000 clones detected, roughly 80% appear once; the ten largest clones hold approximately 24%. Antigens for these TCRs are unknown. Described time point: week 5, during vaccination. Each vaccine dose was 300 ug of mutant IDH1 20-mer peptide, with topical imiquimod. The sequenced sample was PBMCs, obtained from a glioma patient whose treatment included an IDH1 peptide vaccine. The receptors derive from a man younger than 40 with glioma.

CDR3 residues: CASSLSAVSGNTIYF. DNA of the CDR3: TGTGCCAGCAGTTTATCAGCGGTCTCTGGAAACACCATATATTTT. This chain links TRBV27 with TRBJ1-3, with D uncertain. The length of the CDR3 is 15 residues. The germline V gene has CDR1 MNHEY and CDR2 SMNVEV (reference sequence). The V gene lost 0 bases and the J gene lost 0 bases, with 6 bases spanning the gap.

The chain joins TRBV7-6 to TRBJ1-4; D unclear. Germline-derived CDR1 and CDR2 are SGHVS and FNYEAQ. V lost 2 bases and J 8 bases, leaving 6 bases between the germline ends. CDR3 length: 12 amino acids. The CDR3: CASSLRPEKLFF. CDR3 bases: TGTGCCAGCAGCTTAAGACCCGAAAAACTGTTTTTT.

The V gene is TRBV5-1, the J gene TRBJ2-3; TRBD2 aligns across 9 bases. J was trimmed by 4 bases and V by 4 bases; bases with no gene match: 7. CDR1 and CDR2 from the germline V gene are SGHRS and YFSETQ. CDR3 length equals 15 residues. The CDR3 bases are TGCGCCAGCAGCCGGGGGGCGGGAGGGCCAGATACGCAGTATTTT. Translated: CASSRGAGGPDTQYF.

Concerning this clone: Germline is not matched at one junction end, which may reflect a read error. This rearrangement joins TRBV2 to TRBJ1-5; 10 bases are shared with TRBD1. Germline CDR1 and CDR2: SNHLY and FYNNEI. This CDR3 is built from 13 residues. The CDR3 sequence: CASSEDVGGQGYF. As DNA, the CDR3 is TGTGCCAGCAGTGAAGACGTCGGGGGACAGGGGTATTTT.

This chain connects TRBV30 to TRBJ1-1, with unresolved D. The CDR3 has 13 amino acids. The germline CDR1 and CDR2 sequences are GTSNPN and SVGIG (reference sequence). Trimming took off 2 bases at V and 8 bases at J, with 15 bases between the two ends. The CDR3 coding sequence is TGTGCCTGGAGTAAAGGGCCCCTTATAGAAGCTTTCTTT. It yields the protein CAWSKGPLIEAFF.

The table lists this clone with a count of one. This chain joins TRBV7-3 and TRBJ1-2, with TRBD1 matching 8 bases. CDR1 and CDR2 (germline): SGHTA, FQGTGA. V trimming: 5 bases; J trimming: 4 bases; junction bases outside the gene matches: 3. This CDR3 region has 13 residues. The CDR3 protein is CASSPGTGYGYTF. The CDR3 bases are TGTGCCAGCAGCCCGGGGACAGGCTATGGCTACACCTTC.

The V call is TRBV7-9, the J call TRBJ1-2, with 9 bases fitting TRBD1. From germline, CDR1 is SEHNR and CDR2 FQNEAQ (reference sequence). Germline trimming cut 0 bases from V and 4 bases from J; bases unmatched to any gene: 6. This CDR3 is 16 amino acids long. The CDR3 DNA follows: TGTGCCAGCAGCTTAGCCCAAGGGACAGGGCGCTATGGCTACACCTTC. Translated: CASSLAQGTGRYGYTF.